The clone carrying this T cell receptor (beta chain) was counted between two and nine times. The antigen remains undetermined. The data were taken from a study of T cells in Graves' hyperthyroidism and ophthalmopathy. Whole-study findings and limits: In blood, most of the thyroid clonotypes expanded above 0.001 were also present.

The CDR3 regions of TCR beta were amplified from RNA transcripts. When the TCR CDR3 underwent first-round RT-PCR, the HTBI primer set was used. TCRdb redid the calling of the multiplex PCR reads with MiXCR, one entry per CDR3 protein. This repertoire shows fewer than 750,000 distinct CDR3 sequences, approximately 15% found once; its top ten account for under 15%. Germline V lookup: CDR1 SGHTA, CDR2 FQGNSA. V lost 2 bases, J lost 3 bases, and 10 bases lay in between. This CDR3 comprises 14 residues. The diagnoses drew upon clinical symptoms, serum thyroxine and TRAb, thyroid ultrasound and orbital computed tomography.

The source material was blood. The TCR originated in a woman aged 45 to 65 with Graves' ophthalmopathy. The gene calls are TRBV7-2 and TRBJ1-1, with D possibly TRBD1 on 5 matching bases. This CDR3 reads CASSLRAGDTEAFF. The CDR3, as DNA: TGTGCCAGCAGCTTAAGGGCGGGGGACACTGAAGCTTTCTTT.